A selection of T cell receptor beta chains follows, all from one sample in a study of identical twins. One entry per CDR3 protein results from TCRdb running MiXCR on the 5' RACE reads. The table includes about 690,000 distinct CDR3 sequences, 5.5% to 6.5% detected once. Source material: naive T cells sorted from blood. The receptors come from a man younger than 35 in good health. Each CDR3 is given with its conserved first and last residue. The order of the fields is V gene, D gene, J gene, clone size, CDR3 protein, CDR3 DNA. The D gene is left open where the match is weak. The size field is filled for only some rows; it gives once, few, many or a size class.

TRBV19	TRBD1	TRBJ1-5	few	CASQSGRRTGNNQPQHF	TGTGCCAGCCAGAGTGGGAGGCGGACAGGAAACAATCAGCCCCAGCATTTT
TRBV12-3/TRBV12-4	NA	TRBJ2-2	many	CAINSMAGSSGELFF	TGTGCCATCAACTCCATGGCGGGATCCTCCGGGGAGCTGTTTTTT
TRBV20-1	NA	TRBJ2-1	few	CSASRDWPLNEQFF	TGCAGTGCTAGCCGGGACTGGCCCTTAAATGAGCAGTTCTTC
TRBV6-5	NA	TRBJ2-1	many	CASSYRPGERVNNEQFF	TGTGCCAGCAGTTATCGTCCCGGGGAGCGGGTTAACAATGAGCAGTTCTTC
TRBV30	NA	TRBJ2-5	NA	CAWSLGEQETQYF	TGTGCCTGGAGTCTTGGAGAACAAGAGACCCAGTACTTC
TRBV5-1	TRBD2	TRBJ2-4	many	CASSPWTSVDKNIQYF	TGCGCCAGCAGCCCCTGGACTAGCGTAGACAAAAACATTCAGTACTTC
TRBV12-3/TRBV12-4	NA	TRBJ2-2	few	CASRDWGSVNTGELFF	TGTGCCAGCAGAGATTGGGGGAGCGTCAACACCGGGGAGCTGTTTTTT
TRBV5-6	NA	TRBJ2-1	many	CASSLVFGGEEQFF	TGTGCCAGCAGCTTGGTATTCGGGGGCGAGGAGCAGTTCTTC
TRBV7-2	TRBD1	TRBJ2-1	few	CASSPQGDSYNEQFF	TGTGCCAGCAGCCCCCAGGGGGACTCCTACAATGAGCAGTTCTTC
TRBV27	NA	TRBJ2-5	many	CASSPTAYQETQYF	TGTGCCAGCAGTCCGACAGCGTACCAAGAGACCCAGTACTTC
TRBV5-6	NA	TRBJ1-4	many	CASSLGGFYEKLFF	TGTGCCAGCAGCTTGGGCGGGTTTTATGAAAAACTGTTTTTT
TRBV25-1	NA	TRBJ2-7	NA	CASSESPEQYF	TGTGCCAGCAGTGAATCACCCGAGCAGTACTTC
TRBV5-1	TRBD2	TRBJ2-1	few	CASSFGSAGLAGVNNEQFF	TGCGCCAGCAGCTTTGGGTCAGCGGGACTAGCGGGAGTAAACAATGAGCAGTTCTTC
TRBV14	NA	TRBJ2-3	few	CASSQDHGPPVADTQYF	TGTGCCAGCAGCCAAGATCACGGTCCCCCAGTTGCAGATACGCAGTATTTT
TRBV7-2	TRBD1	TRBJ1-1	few	CASSYRQGNTEAFF	TGTGCCAGCAGCTACAGACAGGGGAACACTGAAGCTTTCTTT
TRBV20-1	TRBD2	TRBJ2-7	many	CSFTPGLDPRSYEQYF	TGCAGCTTTACCCCGGGACTAGACCCCCGATCCTACGAGCAGTACTTC
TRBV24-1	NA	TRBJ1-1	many	CATRFGEVTEAFF	TGTGCCACCAGGTTTGGGGAGGTCACTGAAGCTTTCTTT
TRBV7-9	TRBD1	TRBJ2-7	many	CASSLAGTGLTYEQYF	TGTGCCAGCAGCTTGGCCGGGACAGGGTTAACCTACGAGCAGTACTTC
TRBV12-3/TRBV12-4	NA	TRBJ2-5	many	CASSFGGSRAQETQYF	TGTGCCAGCAGTTTTGGAGGCAGTAGAGCCCAAGAGACCCAGTACTTC
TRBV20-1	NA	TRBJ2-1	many	CSAAGGALPTGEQFF	TGCAGTGCTGCTGGGGGGGCTCTCCCTACGGGTGAGCAGTTCTTC
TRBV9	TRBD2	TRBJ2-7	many	CASSAGATSGRSYEQYF	TGTGCCAGCAGCGCTGGGGCCACTAGCGGGAGGTCTTACGAGCAGTACTTC
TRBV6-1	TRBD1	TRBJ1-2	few	CASSRGQLYGYTF	TGTGCCAGCAGCCGGGGACAGCTCTATGGCTACACCTTC
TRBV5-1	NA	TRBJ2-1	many	CASSPEPGLTAPEQFF	TGCGCCAGCAGCCCGGAACCGGGACTTACTGCGCCTGAGCAGTTCTTC
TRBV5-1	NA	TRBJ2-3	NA	CASSLGLGTTDTQYF	TGCGCCAGCAGCTTGGGACTTGGAACCACGGATACGCAGTATTTT
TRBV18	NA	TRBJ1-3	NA	CASSPRSRAQSSGNTIYF	TGTGCCAGCTCACCACGCAGCAGGGCCCAGAGCTCTGGAAACACCATATATTTT
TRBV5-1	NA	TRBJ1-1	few	CASSSQGVDTEAFF	TGCGCCAGCAGCTCTCAGGGTGTGGACACTGAAGCTTTCTTT
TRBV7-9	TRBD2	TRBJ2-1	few	CASTNLAGGLGEQFF	TGTGCCAGCACCAATTTAGCGGGAGGCTTGGGTGAGCAGTTCTTC
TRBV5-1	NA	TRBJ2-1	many	CASSLYGLYNEQFF	TGCGCCAGCAGCTTGTACGGTCTTTACAATGAGCAGTTCTTC
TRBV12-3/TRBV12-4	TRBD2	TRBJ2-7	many	CASSRGLAATFSYEQYF	TGTGCCAGCAGTCGGGGACTAGCGGCTACCTTTTCCTACGAGCAGTACTTC
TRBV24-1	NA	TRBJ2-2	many	CATGSGELFF	TGTGCCACCGGATCCGGGGAGCTGTTTTTT
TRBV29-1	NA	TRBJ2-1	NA	CSEVSVYNEQFF	TGCAGCGAGGTCTCAGTTTACAATGAGCAGTTCTTC
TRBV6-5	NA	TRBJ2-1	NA	CASSYSIPGEQFF	TGTGCCAGCAGTTACTCGATCCCCGGAGAGCAGTTCTTC
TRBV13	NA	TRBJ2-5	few	CASSLGQREETQYF	TGTGCCAGCAGCTTAGGACAGAGGGAAGAGACCCAGTACTTC
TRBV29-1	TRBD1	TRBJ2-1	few	CSVEDGDRDNEQFF	TGCAGCGTTGAAGATGGGGACAGGGACAATGAGCAGTTCTTC
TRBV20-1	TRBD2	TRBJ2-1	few	CSARGWTSGGGVYNEQFF	TGCAGTGCTAGAGGGTGGACTAGCGGTGGTGGAGTTTACAATGAGCAGTTCTTC
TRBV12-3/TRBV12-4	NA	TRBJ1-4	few	CASRPLGAELFF	TGTGCCAGCAGGCCCCTTGGGGCAGAACTGTTTTTT
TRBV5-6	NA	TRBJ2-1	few	CASSKPGRIYNEQFF	TGTGCCAGCAGCAAACCGGGACGGATCTACAATGAGCAGTTCTTC
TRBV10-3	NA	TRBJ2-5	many	CAISGTDPGKTQYF	TGTGCCATCAGTGGGACGGACCCCGGGAAGACCCAGTACTTC
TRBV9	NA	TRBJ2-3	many	CASSAGGIGIPSTDTQYF	TGTGCCAGCAGCGCCGGTGGGATCGGCATTCCTAGCACAGATACGCAGTATTTT
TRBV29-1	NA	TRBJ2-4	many	CSVAPRVENIQYF	TGCAGCGTTGCCCCCAGGGTTGAAAACATTCAGTACTTC
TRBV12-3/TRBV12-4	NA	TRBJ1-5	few	CASSLGGQRGQPQHF	TGTGCCAGCAGTTTGGGAGGACAGAGGGGGCAGCCCCAGCATTTT
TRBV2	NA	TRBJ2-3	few	CASSDESGTQYF	TGTGCCAGCAGTGATGAGTCCGGAACGCAGTATTTT
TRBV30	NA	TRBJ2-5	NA	CAWSRGSETQYF	TGTGCCTGGAGTCGTGGGTCAGAGACCCAGTACTTC